The 25 T cell receptor beta chains given below trace back to one sample, sequenced in a study of graft-versus-host responses after intestinal transplantation. Assay: immunoSEQ multiplex PCR; the TCRdb copy retains only in-frame clones and omits some. The repertoire includes roughly 16,000 clones, about two fifths of them detected once, and roughly 4% sits in the top ten. Plating combined roughly 200,000 CFSE-labeled responder cells with roughly 200,000 irradiated, violet-dye-labeled stimulator cells. Sequences were derived from alloreactive CD8+ T cells from a mixed lymphocyte reaction culture, sampled before intestinal transplant. Subset: CFSE-low proliferating T cells sorted from roughly six-day pre-transplant mixed lymphocyte reaction (GvH or HvG direction). The source is a human patient who received an intestinal transplant.

A few counts support this clone. The chain joins TRBV5-1 to TRBJ1-2; 9 bases agree with TRBD1. Trimming took 4 bases from V and 1 from J; bases not matched to a gene: 5. Per germline, CDR1 SGHRS and CDR2 YFSETQ. The CDR3 extends over 15 amino acids. CDR3 amino acids: CASSHRDRDNYGYTF. The CDR3, as DNA: TGCGCCAGCAGCCACCGGGACAGGGATAACTATGGCTACACCTTC.

The chain is built from TRBV5-1 and TRBJ2-1, with a tentative D call TRBD2 (6 bases). This CDR3 contains 12 residues. V was pared by 2 bases and J by 8 bases, with 8 bases between. Germline CDR1 reads SGHRS; CDR2 reads YFSETQ. CDR3 protein: CASSFGGHEQFF. DNA for the CDR3: TGCGCCAGCAGCTTTGGAGGGCATGAGCAGTTCTTC.

V is TRBV2 and J is TRBJ2-7, with 8 bases matching TRBD1. With 5 bases clipped from V and 1 base from J, the junction kept 4 bases outside the gene matches. The CDR3 spans 14 residues. Germline V gene data show CDR1 as SNHLY and CDR2 as FYNNEI. The CDR3 DNA reads TGTGCCAGCAGTCCGGGACAGGCGTCCTACGAGCAGTACTTC. Translated, it gives CASSPGQASYEQYF. Filled out from reference TRBV2 and TRBJ2-7, the complete variable domain reads EPEVTQTPSHQVTQMGQEVILRCVPISNHLYFYWYRQILGQKVEFLVSFYNNEISEKSEIFDDQFSVERPDGSNFTLKIRSTKLEDSAMYFCASSPGQASYEQYFGPGTRLTVT.

This clone has only a few counts. This chain joins TRBV7-3 and TRBJ1-2; unclear D gene. CDR1 SGHTA and CDR2 FQGTGA come from the germline V gene. V was cut by 4 bases and J by 2 bases, with 29 bases left in between. The CDR3 runs 20 residues. CDR3: CASSSDDLSLANYANYGYTF. The CDR3, as DNA: TGTGCCAGCAGCTCCGACGATCTGTCACTGGCTAACTATGCCAACTATGGCTACACCTTC. The full variable domain, its missing parts supplied by reference TRBV7-3 and TRBJ1-2, is GAGVSQTPSNKVTEKGKYVELRCDPISGHTALYWYRQSLGQGPEFLIYFQGTGAADDSGLPNDRFFAVRPEGSVSTLKIQRTERGDSAVYLCASSSDDLSLANYANYGYTFGSGTRLTVV.

This clone has a single count. The junction and the germline gene differ at one end; a read error may be behind it. This sequence joins TRBV27 and TRBJ1-5, with D possibly being TRBD1 (5 bases). This CDR3 region has 16 residues. Per the germline V gene, CDR1 is MNHEY and CDR2 is SMNVEV (reference sequence). In DNA form, the CDR3 reads TGTGCCAGCAGTCCTACTTCCGGGACGAAGAATCAGTCCCAGCATTTT. Amino acids: CASSPTSGTKNQSQHF.

This chain joins TRBV5-6 and TRBJ2-7, with a weak D call TRBD2 (5 bases). CDR3 length equals 15 residues. In germline, CDR1 is SGHDT, CDR2 YYEEEE. V lost 2 bases and J lost 7, with 19 bases in between. The CDR3 reads CASSFPAWRYDEQYF. The CDR3 bases are TGTGCCAGCAGCTTCCCCGCCTGGAGGTACGATGAGCAGTACTTC. Supplemented by reference TRBV5-6 and TRBJ2-7, the full variable domain reads DAGVTQSPTHLIKTRGQQVTLRCSPKSGHDTVSWYQQALGQGPQFIFQYYEEEERQRGNFPDRFSGHQFPNYSSELNVNALLLGDSALYLCASSFPAWRYDEQYFGPGTRLTVT.

The chain employs TRBV2 and TRBJ1-4; D uncertain. This CDR3 contains 12 residues. Germline V CDR1 and CDR2: SNHLY, FYNNEI. V gave up 2 bases and J gave up 8 bases, with 6 bases separating them. The CDR3 loop is CASSEYQEKLFF. The CDR3 DNA reads as TGTGCCAGCAGTGAATATCAGGAAAAACTGTTTTTT.

This sequence joins TRBV29-1 and TRBJ1-1; D is uncertain. The length of the CDR3 is 12 residues. Germline values: CDR1 SQVTM, CDR2 ANQGSEA. The V end lost 6 bases, the J end lost 1 base, and 9 bases lay between the germline ends. CDR3 loop: CSVARGNTEAFF. CDR3 nucleotides: TGCAGCGTGGCTAGAGGGAACACTGAAGCTTTCTTT.

This clone was seen only a few times. The genes are TRBV6-1 and TRBJ2-7; maybe TRBD2 (5 bases). Germline V CDR1 and CDR2: MNHNS, SASEGT. V was trimmed by 7 bases and J by 4 bases, leaving 11 bases between them. The CDR3 totals 12 residues. The CDR3 sequence: CASKGGPYEQYF. The CDR3 coding sequence is TGTGCCAGCAAGGGCGGGCCTTACGAGCAGTACTTC.

The rearrangement links TRBV18 to TRBJ2-5; D may be TRBD1 (5 bases). The DNA end is a closer match to TRBJ2-7, so the J assignment may be wrong. CDR3 size: 14 residues. Germline lookup yields CDR1 KGHSH and CDR2 LQKENI. This chain's CDR3 is CASSPQLQGDEQYF. CDR3 bases: TGTGCCAGCTCACCACAGCTTCAGGGTGACGAGCAGTACTTC.

The gene calls are TRBV2 and TRBJ2-7, with D perhaps assigned TRBD1 or TRBD2 (5 bases each). CDR3 size: 13 residues. CDR1 SNHLY and CDR2 FYNNEI come from the germline V gene. With 5 bases removed from V and 4 bases from J, the gap between germline ends came to 12 bases. The CDR3 coding sequence is TGTGCCAGCAGTCGGGGCGCTTTGTACGAGCAGTACTTC. Translated: CASSRGALYEQYF.

The gene calls are TRBV30 and TRBJ2-7; the D is unclear. With 1 base removed from V and 7 bases from J, the gap between germline ends came to 5 bases. The V gene's germline CDR1 is GTSNPN and CDR2 SVGIG (reference sequence). This CDR3 comprises 10 residues. The CDR3 coding sequence is TGTGCCTGGAGTGGGATGGAGCAGTACTTC. It translates to CAWSGMEQYF.

The genes are TRBV10-3 and TRBJ2-1, with 7 bases lining up with TRBD2. Per the germline V gene, CDR1 is ENHRY and CDR2 is SYGVKD. The CDR3 sequence is 13 residues long. Trimming removed 6 bases from V and 9 bases from J; junction bases left unmatched: 8. The CDR3 region is CAIRSWGGCEQFF. For the CDR3, the DNA is TGTGCCATCAGATCCTGGGGGGGGTGTGAGCAGTTCTTC.

This clone was found a few times. Written as DNA, the CDR3 is TGTGCCAGCACCTCCCTCGGGACTAGCGGCATGCAAGAGACCCAGTACTTC. Translated: CASTSLGTSGMQETQYF. The gene calls are TRBV27 and TRBJ2-5, with TRBD2 matching 11 bases. Germline-derived CDR1 and CDR2 are MNHEY and SMNVEV (reference sequence). The CDR3 consists of 17 residues. With V trimmed by 7 bases and J by 2 bases, 12 bases remained unmatched.

The chain couples TRBV4-2 to TRBJ1-1; D gene unclear. The CDR3 runs 14 residues. Trimming removed 4 bases from V and 7 bases from J, with 16 bases in between. The germline V gene has CDR1 LGHNA and CDR2 YNFKEQ. This chain's CDR3 is CASSLEEGSGEAFF. In DNA form, the CDR3 reads TGTGCCAGCAGCCTAGAGGAGGGATCAGGTGAAGCTTTCTTT.

The chain combines TRBV9 with TRBJ1-2; D perhaps matches TRBD1 (6 bases). CDR1 is SGDLS, CDR2 YYNGEE, per germline. Trimming left V 4 bases short and J 0 bases short, with 13 bases between. The CDR3 runs 15 residues. The CDR3 loop reads CASSPGGSPNYGYTF. CDR3 DNA sequence: TGTGCCAGCAGCCCCGGGGGCAGTCCTAACTATGGCTACACCTTC. Complete variable domain (other parts from reference TRBV9 and TRBJ1-2): DSGVTQTPKHLITATGQRVTLRCSPRSGDLSVYWYQQSLDQGLQFLIQYYNGEERAKGNILERFSAQQFPDLHSELNLSSLELGDSALYFCASSPGGSPNYGYTFGSGTRLTVV.

This clone came up a few times. The V call is TRBV27, the J call TRBJ1-6; TRBD1 aligns across 9 bases. Per the germline V gene, CDR1 is MNHEY and CDR2 is SMNVEV (reference sequence). The CDR3 covers 16 residues. V was pared by 4 bases and J by 7 bases, with 8 bases of the junction left unmatched. The CDR3 sequence: CASSSWDREANSPLHF. The DNA for the CDR3 is TGTGCCAGCAGTTCGTGGGACAGGGAGGCCAATTCACCCCTCCACTTT.

The chain combines TRBV9 with TRBJ2-5; maybe TRBD1 (5 bases). The length of the CDR3 is 12 residues. V was cut by 3 bases and J by 2 bases, with 5 bases left in between. Germline assignment: CDR1 SGDLS and CDR2 YYNGEE. The CDR3 region is CASSAGQETQYF. The CDR3 coding sequence is TGTGCCAGCAGCGCAGGGCAAGAGACCCAGTACTTC.

This clone was recorded a few times. In this CDR3 the conserved last residue, phenylalanine or tryptophan, is missing, so a read error is likely. No DNA is shown, since the ends of the CDR3 on it are uncertain; the CDR3 is the one TCRdb lists. The V and J genes are TRBV2 and TRBJ2-4; the table's D call, TRBD2, was not checked against the DNA. Germline CDR1 and CDR2: SNHLY and FYNNEI. A total of 14 residues make up the CDR3, ends included. The CDR3 is CASRTPGTSFRVWH.

This rearrangement joins TRBV11-2 to TRBJ2-5; D may be TRBD1 or TRBD2 (7 bases each). Trimming took off 1 base at V and 5 bases at J, with 23 bases between the two ends. The germline gives CDR1 SGHAT, CDR2 FQNNGV. The CDR3 covers 18 residues. CDR3 bases: TGTGCCAGCAGCTTAGGAGTAGTTAACAGGGGAGGGTGGGAGACCCAGTACTTC. Translating gives CASSLGVVNRGGWETQYF.

Only a few counts were recorded for this clone. The chain is built from TRBV9 and TRBJ1-3; D possibly corresponds to TRBD1 (5 bases). Trimming removed 2 bases at V and 7 bases at J, with 10 bases between. The length of the CDR3 is 13 residues. Germline CDR1 SGDLS, CDR2 YYNGEE. CDR3 sequence (DNA): TGTGCCAGCAGCGTTGACAGTGGTAACACCATATATTTT. Its translation is CASSVDSGNTIYF.

This clone was seen more than once but under ten times. V and J are TRBV5-1 and TRBJ2-7; TRBD2 matches 7 bases. Trimming removed 0 bases from V and 2 bases from J; junction bases left unmatched: 2. The V gene's germline CDR1 is SGHRS and CDR2 YFSETQ. CDR3 length: 14 residues. CDR3 sequence reads: CASSLASGTYEQYF. Written as DNA, the CDR3 is TGCGCCAGCAGCTTGGCTAGCGGTACCTACGAGCAGTACTTC.

This chain joins TRBV7-3 and TRBJ2-3, with TRBD2 identical over 9 bases. CDR1 and CDR2 from the germline V gene are SGHTA and FQGTGA. This CDR3 is 18 amino acids long. Trimming cost V 0 bases and J 3 bases; bases outside gene matches: 10. CDR3 sequence (DNA): TGTGCCAGCAGCTTAACGGCATATAGCGGGAGATCGACAGATACGCAGTATTTT. This sequence encodes CASSLTAYSGRSTDTQYF. Combining the CDR3 with reference TRBV7-3 and TRBJ2-3 gives the whole variable domain GAGVSQTPSNKVTEKGKYVELRCDPISGHTALYWYRQSLGQGPEFLIYFQGTGAADDSGLPNDRFFAVRPEGSVSTLKIQRTERGDSAVYLCASSLTAYSGRSTDTQYFGPGTRLTVL.

This clone appeared a few times. The CDR3 sequence: CASSFASTAKNIQYF. The CDR3 bases are TGTGCCAGCAGTTTTGCTAGCACGGCCAAAAACATTCAGTACTTC. The chain uses TRBV27 and TRBJ2-4, with D perhaps TRBD2 (5 bases). V shed 3 bases and J shed 1 base, with 10 bases lying between them. This CDR3 is 15 amino acids long. Per germline, CDR1 MNHEY and CDR2 SMNVEV (reference sequence).

This clone has just a few counts. The rearrangement links TRBV7-6 to TRBJ2-7; the match to TRBD2 covers 8 bases. Germline lookup yields CDR1 SGHVS and CDR2 FNYEAQ. V gave up 6 bases and J gave up 3 bases; unmatched junction bases: 4. CDR3 length: 13 amino acids. The DNA of the CDR3 is TGTGCCAGCAGTCCAGGGACTAGCTACGAGCAGTACTTC. Its translation is CASSPGTSYEQYF.